The entry below describes one TCR beta chain. The antigen is not known. This record comes from a study of cytomegalovirus exposure and HLA in healthy donors. At the level of the study: According to later analysis, the same platform produced the approximately 120 validation and under 750 first-cohort repertoires. Points from the study as a whole: Reports described diagnosis of cytomegalovirus status by the classifier as highly specific and sensitive.

Produced via immunoSEQ multiplex PCR; TCRdb's table is partial and in-frame only. Found here are about 200,000 clones, 75% to 90% of them singletons; the top ten hold roughly 5.5%. It was the approximately 130-subject validation cohort, separate from the roughly 700-subject first cohort, to which the donors belonged. The sequence was collected from a woman between 18 and 29 years old in good health and CMV-seronegative. The specimen was PBMCs.

The CDR3 DNA sequence: TGTGCCAGCAGTTCCTACAGGGGAGGCAATGAAAAACTGTTTTTT. It encodes CASSSYRGGNEKLFF. The chain recombines TRBV28 with TRBJ1-4; 7 nucleotides align to TRBD1. With V trimmed by 4 bases and J by 5 bases, 7 bases remained unmatched. The germline V gene encodes CDR1 MDHEN and CDR2 SYDVKM. This CDR3 is 15 amino acids long.